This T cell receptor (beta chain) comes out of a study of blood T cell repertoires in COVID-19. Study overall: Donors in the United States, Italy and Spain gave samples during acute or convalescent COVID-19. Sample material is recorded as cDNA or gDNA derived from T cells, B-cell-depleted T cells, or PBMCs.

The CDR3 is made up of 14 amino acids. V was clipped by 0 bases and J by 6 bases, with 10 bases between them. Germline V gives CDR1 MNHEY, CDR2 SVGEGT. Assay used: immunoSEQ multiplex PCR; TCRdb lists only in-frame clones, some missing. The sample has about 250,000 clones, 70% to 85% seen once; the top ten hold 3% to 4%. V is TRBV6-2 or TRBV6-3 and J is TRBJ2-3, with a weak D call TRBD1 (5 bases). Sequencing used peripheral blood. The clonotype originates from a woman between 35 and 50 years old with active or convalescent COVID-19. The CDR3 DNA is TGTGCCAGCAGTTACTCGAAGGGGTTTGATACGCAGTATTTT. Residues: CASSYSKGFDTQYF.